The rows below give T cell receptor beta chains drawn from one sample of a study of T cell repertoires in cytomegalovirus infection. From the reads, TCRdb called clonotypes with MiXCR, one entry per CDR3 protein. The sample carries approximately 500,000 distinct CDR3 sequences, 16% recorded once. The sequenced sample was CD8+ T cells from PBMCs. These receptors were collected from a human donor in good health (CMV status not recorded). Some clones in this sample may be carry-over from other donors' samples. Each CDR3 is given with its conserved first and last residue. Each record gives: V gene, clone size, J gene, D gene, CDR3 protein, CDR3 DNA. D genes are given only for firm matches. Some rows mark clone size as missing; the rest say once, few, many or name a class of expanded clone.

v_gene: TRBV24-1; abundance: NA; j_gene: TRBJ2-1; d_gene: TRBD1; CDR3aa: CATSETGALNEQFF; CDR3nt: TGTGCCACCAGCGAAACAGGGGCGTTGAATGAGCAGTTCTTC
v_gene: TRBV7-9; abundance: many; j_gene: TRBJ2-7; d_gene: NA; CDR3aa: CASSLQGHSYEQYF; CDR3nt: TGTGCCAGCAGCTTACAGGGGCACTCCTACGAGCAGTACTTC
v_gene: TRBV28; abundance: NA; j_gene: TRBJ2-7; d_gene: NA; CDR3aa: CASSLTRTESSYEQYF; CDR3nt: TGTGCCAGCAGTTTAACTCGGACAGAGAGCTCCTACGAGCAGTACTTC
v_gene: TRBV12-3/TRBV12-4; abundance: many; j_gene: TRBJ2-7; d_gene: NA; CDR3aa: CASSSGTLPYEQYF; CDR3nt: TGTGCCAGCAGTTCCGGGACACTTCCCTACGAGCAGTACTTC
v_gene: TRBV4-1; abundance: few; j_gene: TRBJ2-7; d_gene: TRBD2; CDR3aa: CASSPYSGGYEQYF; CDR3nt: TGCGCCAGCAGCCCCTATAGCGGGGGGTACGAGCAGTACTTC
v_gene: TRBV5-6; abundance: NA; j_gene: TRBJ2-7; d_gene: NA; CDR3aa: CASSYSGLRNYEQYF; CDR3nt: TGTGCCAGCAGCTACTCGGGACTCCGCAACTACGAGCAGTACTTC
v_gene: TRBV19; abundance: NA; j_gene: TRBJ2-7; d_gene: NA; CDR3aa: CASNKGGVQYF; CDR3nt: TGTGCCAGTAACAAGGGCGGAGTGCAGTACTTC
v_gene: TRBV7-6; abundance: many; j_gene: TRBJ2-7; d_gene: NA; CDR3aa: CASSPPDFSYEQYF; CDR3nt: TGTGCCAGCAGCCCGCCGGATTTCTCCTACGAGCAGTACTTC
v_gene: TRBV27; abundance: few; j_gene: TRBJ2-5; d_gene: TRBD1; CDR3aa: CASSRDRGGETQYF; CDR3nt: TGTGCCAGCAGTCGGGACAGGGGAGGAGAGACCCAGTACTTC
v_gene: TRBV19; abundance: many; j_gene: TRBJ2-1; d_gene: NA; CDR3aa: CASSMRESSYNEQFF; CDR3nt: TGTGCCAGTAGTATGAGGGAAAGCTCCTACAATGAGCAGTTCTTC
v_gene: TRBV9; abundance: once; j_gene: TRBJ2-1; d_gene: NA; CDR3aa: CASSVAGGAGDEQFF; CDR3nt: TGTGCCAGCAGCGTAGCTGGGGGGGCCGGCGATGAGCAGTTCTTC
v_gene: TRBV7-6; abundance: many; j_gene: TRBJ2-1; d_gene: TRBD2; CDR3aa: CASSPRSGGAVYNEQFF; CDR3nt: TGTGCCAGCAGCCCTAGGAGCGGGGGGGCTGTGTACAATGAGCAGTTCTTC
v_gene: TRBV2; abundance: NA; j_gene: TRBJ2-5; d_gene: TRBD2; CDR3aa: CASRGLAGETQYF; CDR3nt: TGTGCCAGCAGGGGACTAGCGGGGGAGACCCAGTACTTC
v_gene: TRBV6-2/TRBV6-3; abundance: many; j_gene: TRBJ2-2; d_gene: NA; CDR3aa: CASSPDLNTGELFF; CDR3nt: TGTGCCAGCAGTCCCGATCTAAACACCGGGGAGCTGTTTTTT
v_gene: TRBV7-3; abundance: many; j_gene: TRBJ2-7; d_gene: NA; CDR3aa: CASSLSPGTYEQYF; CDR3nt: TGTGCCAGCAGCTTAAGTCCAGGGACCTACGAGCAGTACTTC
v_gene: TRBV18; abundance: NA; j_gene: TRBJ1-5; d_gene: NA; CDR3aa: CASSPWRQSNQPQHF; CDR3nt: TGTGCCAGCTCACCCTGGAGACAAAGCAATCAGCCCCAGCATTTT
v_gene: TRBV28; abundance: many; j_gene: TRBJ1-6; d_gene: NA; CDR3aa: CASSPYGQSNSPLHF; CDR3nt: TGTGCCAGCAGTCCCTATGGACAAAGTAATTCACCCCTCCACTTT
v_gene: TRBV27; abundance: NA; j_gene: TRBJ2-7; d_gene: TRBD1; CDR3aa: CASSSWTGSFTYEQYF; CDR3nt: TGTGCCAGCAGTTCGTGGACAGGCAGCTTTACCTACGAGCAGTACTTC
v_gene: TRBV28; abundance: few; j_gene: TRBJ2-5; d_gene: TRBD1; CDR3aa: CASSSSWTGRETQYF; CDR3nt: TGTGCCAGCAGTTCCTCCTGGACAGGGCGAGAGACCCAGTACTTC
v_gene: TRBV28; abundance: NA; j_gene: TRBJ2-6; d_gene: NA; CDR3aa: CASSLLQTGTSGANVLTF; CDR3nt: TGTGCCAGCAGTTTACTTCAAACAGGGACCTCTGGGGCCAACGTCCTGACTTTC
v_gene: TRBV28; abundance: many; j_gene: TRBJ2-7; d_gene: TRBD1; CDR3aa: CASRRTRDRFVYEQYF; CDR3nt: TGTGCCAGCAGGCGGACGCGGGACAGGTTTGTCTACGAGCAGTACTTC
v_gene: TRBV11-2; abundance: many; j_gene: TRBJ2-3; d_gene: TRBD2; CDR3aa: CASSRTSGTIDTQYF; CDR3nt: TGTGCCAGCAGTCGGACTAGCGGAACCATAGATACGCAGTATTTT
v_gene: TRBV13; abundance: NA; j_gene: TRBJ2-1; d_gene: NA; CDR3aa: CASSQKWGSYNEQFF; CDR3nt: TGTGCCAGCAGCCAGAAATGGGGGTCCTACAATGAGCAGTTCTTC
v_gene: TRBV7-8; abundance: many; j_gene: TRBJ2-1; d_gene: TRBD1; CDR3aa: CASSPHRGNNEQFF; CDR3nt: TGTGCCAGCAGCCCCCACAGGGGGAACAATGAGCAGTTCTTC
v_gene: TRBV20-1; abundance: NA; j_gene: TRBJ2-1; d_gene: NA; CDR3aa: CSARDGRLVLNEQFF; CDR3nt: TGCAGTGCTAGAGATGGACGTTTGGTCCTCAATGAGCAGTTCTTC
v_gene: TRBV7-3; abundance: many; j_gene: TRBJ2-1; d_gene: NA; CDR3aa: CASSYLDLNEQFF; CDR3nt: TGTGCCAGCAGTTACCTCGACTTGAATGAGCAGTTCTTC
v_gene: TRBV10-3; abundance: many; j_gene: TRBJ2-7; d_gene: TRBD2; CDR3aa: CAISELGTSGYEQYF; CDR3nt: TGTGCCATCAGTGAGCTTGGGACTAGCGGCTACGAGCAGTACTTC
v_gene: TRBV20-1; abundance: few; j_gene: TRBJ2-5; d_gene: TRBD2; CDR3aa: CSAEAGLAVPPVETQYF; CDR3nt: TGCAGTGCTGAAGCGGGACTAGCGGTTCCCCCAGTGGAGACCCAGTACTTC
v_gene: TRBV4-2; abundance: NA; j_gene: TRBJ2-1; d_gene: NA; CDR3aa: CASSQDRGSNEQFF; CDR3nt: TGTGCCAGCAGCCAAGATCGAGGAAGTAACGAGCAGTTCTTC
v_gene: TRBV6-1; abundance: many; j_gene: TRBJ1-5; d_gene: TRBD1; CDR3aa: CASRTGTGGLGREHF; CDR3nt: TGTGCCAGCAGGACCGGGACAGGGGGCTTGGGTCGGGAGCATTTT
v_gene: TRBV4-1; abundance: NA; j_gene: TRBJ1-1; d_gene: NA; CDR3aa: CASSQDRTAKFF; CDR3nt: TGCGCCAGCAGCCAAGATAGAACGGCGAAATTCTTT
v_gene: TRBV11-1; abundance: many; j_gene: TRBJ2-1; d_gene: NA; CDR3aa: CASSRSQRSSYNEQFF; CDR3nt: TGTGCCAGCAGCAGATCACAGAGGAGCTCCTACAATGAGCAGTTCTTC
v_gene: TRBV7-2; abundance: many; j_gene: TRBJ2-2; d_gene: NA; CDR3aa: CASSFFRGAGTGELFF; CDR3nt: TGTGCCAGCAGCTTCTTTAGGGGGGCCGGGACCGGGGAGCTGTTTTTT
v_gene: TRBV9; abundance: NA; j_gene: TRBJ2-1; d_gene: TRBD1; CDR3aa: CASSLSPGTDNEQFF; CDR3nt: TGTGCCAGCAGCCTGTCCCCCGGGACAGACAATGAGCAGTTCTTC
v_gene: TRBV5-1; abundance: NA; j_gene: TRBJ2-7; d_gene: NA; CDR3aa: CASSPRQGPAYEQYF; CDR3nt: TGCGCCAGCAGCCCACGGCAGGGTCCCGCCTACGAGCAGTACTTC
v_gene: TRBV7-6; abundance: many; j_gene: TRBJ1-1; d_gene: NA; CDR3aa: CASSSDWNTEAFF; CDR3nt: TGTGCCAGCAGCTCGGATTGGAACACTGAAGCTTTCTTT
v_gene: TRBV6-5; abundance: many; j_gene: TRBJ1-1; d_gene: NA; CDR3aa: CASSYEPHRSEAFF; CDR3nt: TGTGCCAGCAGTTACGAACCCCACAGGTCTGAAGCTTTCTTT
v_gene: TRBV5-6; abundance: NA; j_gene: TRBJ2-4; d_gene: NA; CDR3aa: CASSSSYWSTKNIQYF; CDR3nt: TGTGCCAGCAGCTCCTCCTATTGGAGTACCAAAAACATTCAGTACTTC
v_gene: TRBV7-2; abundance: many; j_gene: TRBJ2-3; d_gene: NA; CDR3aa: CASSLGNAADTQYF; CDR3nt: TGTGCCAGCAGCTTGGGGAATGCCGCAGATACGCAGTATTTT
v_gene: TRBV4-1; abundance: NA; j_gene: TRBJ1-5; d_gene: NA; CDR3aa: CASSQDGHPSNQPQHF; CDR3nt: TGCGCCAGCAGCCAAGATGGGCACCCCAGCAATCAGCCCCAGCATTTT
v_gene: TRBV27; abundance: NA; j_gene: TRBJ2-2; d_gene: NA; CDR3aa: CASSLSTVLQTGELFF; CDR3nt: TGTGCCAGCAGTTTATCCACAGTGTTGCAGACCGGGGAGCTGTTTTTT
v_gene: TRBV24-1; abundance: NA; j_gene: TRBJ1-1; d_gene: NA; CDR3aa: CATMDRLGRLNTEAFF; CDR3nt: TGTGCCACCATGGATAGACTCGGTCGATTGAACACTGAAGCTTTCTTT
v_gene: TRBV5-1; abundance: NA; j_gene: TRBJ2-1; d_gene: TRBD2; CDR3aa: CASSPERGTSGHEQFF; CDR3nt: TGCGCCAGCAGCCCCGAGCGGGGGACATCAGGCCATGAGCAGTTCTTC